This T cell receptor beta chain was obtained from a study of T-cell reconstitution after alpha-beta-depleted transplantation in children. The TCRbeta library was prepared with unique molecular identifiers. TCRdb fed the PCR reads into MiXCR, producing one record per CDR3 protein. The sample lists around 180,000 distinct CDR3 sequences, around 10% seen once, with approximately 13% in the top ten. The CDR3 has 15 residues. From germline, CDR1 is LGHNT and CDR2 FRNRAP. The V gene lost 4 bases and the J gene lost 2 bases, with 11 bases spanning the gap. This clonotype showed up many times. The sample here was PBMCs, taken before TCRalphabeta/CD19-depleted stem cell transplant. The chain is built from TRBV12-5 and TRBJ2-2; D not certain. This receptor was identified in a boy between 2 and 15 years old with acute myeloid leukemia, due to receive a stem cell transplant. The CDR3 region is CASGSTDRNTGELFF. CDR3 DNA: TGTGCTAGTGGTTCGACGGACCGAAACACCGGGGAGCTGTTTTTT.